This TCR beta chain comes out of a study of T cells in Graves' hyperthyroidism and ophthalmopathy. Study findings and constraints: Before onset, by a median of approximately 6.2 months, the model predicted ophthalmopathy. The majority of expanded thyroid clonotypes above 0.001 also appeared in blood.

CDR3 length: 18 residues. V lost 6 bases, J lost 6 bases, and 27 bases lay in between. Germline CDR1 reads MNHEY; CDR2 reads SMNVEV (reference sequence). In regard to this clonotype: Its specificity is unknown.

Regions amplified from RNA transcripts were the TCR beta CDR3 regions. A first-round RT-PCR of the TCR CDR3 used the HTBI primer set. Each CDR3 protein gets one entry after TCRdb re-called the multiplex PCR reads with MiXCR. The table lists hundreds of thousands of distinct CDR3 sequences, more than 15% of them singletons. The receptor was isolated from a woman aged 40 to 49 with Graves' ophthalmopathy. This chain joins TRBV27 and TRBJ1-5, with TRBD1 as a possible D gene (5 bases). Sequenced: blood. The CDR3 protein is CASSSQTRQTSLGQPQHF. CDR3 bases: TGTGCCAGCAGCAGCCAAACCCGACAGACCAGTTTGGGTCAGCCCCAGCATTTT.